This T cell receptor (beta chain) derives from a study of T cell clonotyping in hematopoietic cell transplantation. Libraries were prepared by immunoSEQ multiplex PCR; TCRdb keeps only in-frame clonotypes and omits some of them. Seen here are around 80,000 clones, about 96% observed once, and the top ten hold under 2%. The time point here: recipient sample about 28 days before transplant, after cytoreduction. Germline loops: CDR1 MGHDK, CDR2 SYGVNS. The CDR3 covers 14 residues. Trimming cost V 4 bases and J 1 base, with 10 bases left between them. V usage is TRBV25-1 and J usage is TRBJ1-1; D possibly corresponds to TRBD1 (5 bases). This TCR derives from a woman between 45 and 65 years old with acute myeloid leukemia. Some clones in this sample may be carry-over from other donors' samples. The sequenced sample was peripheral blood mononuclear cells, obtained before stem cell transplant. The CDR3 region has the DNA TGTGCCAGCAGTGGTCCAGGGCGGAACACTGAAGCTTTCTTT. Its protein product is CASSGPGRNTEAFF.